The 6 T cell receptor beta chains below come from one sample, sequenced in a study of cytomegalovirus exposure and HLA in healthy donors. Profiling relied on immunoSEQ multiplex PCR, and the TCRdb table lists in-frame clones only, not all of them. The sample lists fewer than 400,000 clones, nearly 90% seen once, with approximately 0.95% in the top ten. The sample comprised PBMCs. Receptors originate from a man aged 25-45 years in good health and CMV-seronegative.

This rearrangement joins TRBV5-6 to TRBJ1-1; D may be TRBD1 (5 bases). Germline V lookup: CDR1 SGHDT, CDR2 YYEEEE. The CDR3 length is 14 residues. Trimming cost V 4 bases and J 4 bases, with 14 bases left between them. The CDR3 DNA reads as TGTGCCAGCAGCGTTTTAGGGGCAGGCACTGAAGCTTTCTTT. This gives the protein CASSVLGAGTEAFF.

V and J are TRBV5-8 and TRBJ1-5; possibly TRBD1 for D (6 bases). CDR1 is SGHTS and CDR2 is YDEGEE in the germline V gene. The CDR3 totals 17 residues. Between the trimmed V and J ends, which lost 4 bases and 2 bases, there was a span of 19 bases. The CDR3 nucleotides are TGTGCCAGCAGCCCGTTCGTCTACAGGGTCGGCAATCAGCCCCAGCATTTT. Protein: CASSPFVYRVGNQPQHF.

The gene calls are TRBV18 and TRBJ1-4; the match to TRBD1 covers 7 bases. The J segment lost 7 bases and the V segment lost 2 bases, leaving 1 base of the junction unmatched. The CDR3 consists of 13 residues. The V gene's germline CDR1 is KGHSH and CDR2 LQKENI. The DNA of the CDR3 is TGTGCCAGCTCACCAAACAGGGGTGAAAAACTGTTTTTT. This codes for CASSPNRGEKLFF.

The CDR3, as DNA: TGTGCCTGGAGTGAACCGGGACAGTTAACCTACGAGCAGTACTTC. It codes for CAWSEPGQLTYEQYF. V gene TRBV30 combines with J gene TRBJ2-7; 7 nucleotides align to TRBD1. J gave up 2 bases and V 1 base, and 8 bases lay outside the gene matches. This CDR3 is 15 amino acids long. CDR1 is GTSNPN, CDR2 SVGIG, per germline (reference sequence).

This chain uses TRBV4-1 with TRBJ1-5; D unclear. The CDR3 contains 14 residues. Germline V lookup: CDR1 MGHRA, CDR2 YSYEKL. V lost 1 base and J 6 bases, leaving 10 bases between the germline ends. For the CDR3, the DNA is TGCGCCAGCAGCCAAGTTCCGGGGATTCAGCCCCAGCATTTT. Protein: CASSQVPGIQPQHF.

V gene TRBV6-5 combines with J gene TRBJ2-2; weak D call: TRBD1 (6 bases). The CDR3 covers 15 residues. Deletions cut 0 bases from V and 8 bases from J, with 13 bases between. From germline, CDR1 is MNHEY and CDR2 SVGAGI. As DNA, the CDR3 is TGTGCCAGCAGTTACTCGAAGACAGGATCAGGGGAGCTGTTTTTT. Translating it yields CASSYSKTGSGELFF.